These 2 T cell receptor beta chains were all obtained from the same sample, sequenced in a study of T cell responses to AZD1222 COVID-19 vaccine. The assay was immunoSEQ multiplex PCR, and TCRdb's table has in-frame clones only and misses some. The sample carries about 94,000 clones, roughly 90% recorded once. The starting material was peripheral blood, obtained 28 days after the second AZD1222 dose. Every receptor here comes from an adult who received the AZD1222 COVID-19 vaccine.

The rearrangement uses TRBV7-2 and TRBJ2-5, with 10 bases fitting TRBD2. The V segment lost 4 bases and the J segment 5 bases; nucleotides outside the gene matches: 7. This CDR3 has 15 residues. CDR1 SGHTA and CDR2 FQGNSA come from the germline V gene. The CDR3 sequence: CASSSTSGPVETQYF. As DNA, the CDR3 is TGTGCCAGCAGCTCGACTAGCGGGCCCGTGGAGACCCAGTACTTC. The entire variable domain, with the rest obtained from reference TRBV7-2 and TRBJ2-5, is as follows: GAGVSQSPSNKVTEKGKDVELRCDPISGHTALYWYRQSLGQGLEFLIYFQGNSAPDKSGLPSDRFSAERTGGSVSTLTIQRTQQEDSAVYLCASSSTSGPVETQYFGPGTRLLVL.

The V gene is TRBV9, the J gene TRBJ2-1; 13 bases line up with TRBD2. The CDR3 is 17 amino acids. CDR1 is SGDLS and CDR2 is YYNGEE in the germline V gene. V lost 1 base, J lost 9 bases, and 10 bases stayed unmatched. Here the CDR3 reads CASSVTGTSGTLGEQFF. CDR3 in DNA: TGTGCCAGCAGCGTAACGGGGACTAGCGGGACGCTAGGTGAGCAGTTCTTC.